The 20 T cell receptor beta chains in this list originate from one sample, sequenced in a study of T-cell memory formation after mild COVID-19. A single record per CDR3 protein comes from TCRdb applying MiXCR to the 5' RACE reads. The top ten hold about 1.9% of the sample, which has 150,000 to 200,000 distinct CDR3 sequences, about a sixth seen once. The material sequenced was PBMCs or a T cell subset sorted from them (not recorded which). These receptors all come from an adult woman who had mild COVID-19 (a few samples of this study predate the infection). Cell type and time point are not known.

The chain employs TRBV7-8 and TRBJ2-2; 9 bases match TRBD2. The CDR3 extends over 16 amino acids. V shed 0 bases, J shed 6 bases, and the junction held 5 bases outside the gene matches. CDR1 and CDR2 from the germline V gene are SGHVS and FQNEAQ. CDR3: CASSLALRTSAGELFF. As DNA, the CDR3 is TGTGCCAGCAGCTTAGCCCTCAGGACTAGCGCCGGGGAGCTGTTTTTT.

This clonotype came up a few times. The chain combines TRBV30 with TRBJ2-7, with D possibly called TRBD1 or TRBD2 (5 bases each). The CDR3 sequence is 13 residues long. V lost 2 bases, J lost 2 bases, and 10 bases lay in between. Looked up from germline, CDR1 is GTSNPN and CDR2 is SVGIG (reference sequence). For the CDR3, the DNA is TGTGCCTGGAGTCCGGGACCACCCTACGAGCAGTACTTC. This gives the protein CAWSPGPPYEQYF.

The chain employs TRBV12-3 or TRBV12-4 and TRBJ2-6; no firm D call. CDR3 size: 16 residues. V was clipped by 2 bases and J by 0 bases, with 8 bases between them. The CDR3 nucleotides are TGTGCCAGCAGTTTATTTAGGAGCTCTGGGGCCAACGTCCTGACTTTC. Translating it yields CASSLFRSSGANVLTF.

The V call is TRBV5-5, the J call TRBJ2-1; 13 bases agree with TRBD2. V lost 5 bases, J lost 8 bases, and 22 bases stayed unmatched. CDR1 and CDR2 (germline): SGHKS, YYEKEE (reference sequence). This CDR3 contains 20 residues. Here the CDR3 reads CASRSARLAGGHRPFDEQFF. In DNA form, the CDR3 reads TGTGCCAGCAGGTCAGCGAGACTAGCGGGGGGCCATCGACCTTTTGATGAGCAGTTCTTC.

This clonotype was observed a handful of times. V usage is TRBV7-2 and J usage is TRBJ2-1; no reliable D call. The germline V and J ends were trimmed by 1 base and 6 bases, with 19 bases remaining between them. This CDR3 spans 17 amino acids. CDR1 is SGHTA, CDR2 FQGNSA, per germline. The CDR3 loop is CASSLEAAARKRNEQFF. CDR3 bases: TGTGCCAGCAGCTTAGAGGCGGCGGCGAGAAAACGCAATGAGCAGTTCTTC.

The chain carries TRBV12-3 or TRBV12-4 and TRBJ1-5; a possible D gene is TRBD1 (6 bases). The V gene lost 5 bases and the J gene lost 9 bases, with 14 bases spanning the gap. The CDR3 spans 13 residues. The CDR3 spells CASSRQDLGPQHF. The CDR3 region has the DNA TGTGCCAGCAGTCGACAGGATCTCGGGCCCCAGCATTTT.

The table lists this clonotype with a few counts. This chain uses TRBV5-5 with TRBJ1-1; D remains unclear. Trimming removed 0 bases from V and 0 bases from J, with 12 bases in between. This CDR3 is 16 amino acids long. Germline V gene data show CDR1 as SGHKS and CDR2 as YYEKEE (reference sequence). As DNA, the CDR3 is TGTGCCAGCAGCTTGGTCCATATGGGGATGAACACTGAAGCTTTCTTT. The encoded protein is CASSLVHMGMNTEAFF.

In this sample, this clonotype turned up many times. This sequence joins TRBV5-1 and TRBJ2-3; D may correspond to TRBD1 or TRBD2 (5 bases each). The V end lost 3 bases, the J end lost 2 bases, and 10 bases lay between the germline ends. Germline V gene data show CDR1 as SGHRS and CDR2 as YFSETQ. The CDR3 is 14 residues long. CDR3 sequence: CASSSGPDTDTQYF. DNA of the CDR3: TGCGCCAGCAGCTCGGGACCCGACACAGATACGCAGTATTTT.

This clonotype came up once. The V gene is TRBV7-9, the J gene TRBJ2-1, with 8 nucleotides matching TRBD2. The CDR3 has 16 residues. Germline CDR1 and CDR2: SEHNR and FQNEAQ (reference sequence). V lost 7 bases to trimming and J lost 5 bases; unmatched junction nucleotides: 13. The CDR3: CASTLVGAGGNNEQFF. DNA of the CDR3: TGTGCCAGCACCCTAGTGGGGGCGGGGGGTAACAATGAGCAGTTCTTC.

This clonotype has at least ten counts. The chain couples TRBV11-3 to TRBJ2-1, with D maybe TRBD2 (6 bases). Germline loops: CDR1 SGHNT, CDR2 YENEEA. This CDR3 region has 16 residues. With 5 bases removed from V and 1 base from J, the gap between germline ends came to 15 bases. CDR3 in amino acids: CASSAAGTLSYNEQFF. CDR3 nucleotides: TGTGCCAGCAGCGCCGCCGGGACTTTGTCCTACAATGAGCAGTTCTTC.

A remark on this clonotype: A clone one base away is much larger, so this may be a read error. The rearrangement links TRBV5-1 to TRBJ1-1; no clear D gene. Germline loops: CDR1 SGHRS, CDR2 YFSETQ. This CDR3 is 11 amino acids long. Trimming cost V 0 bases and J 5 bases, with 2 bases left between them. The CDR3 sequence: CASSLETEAFF. The DNA of the CDR3 is TGCGCCAGCAGCTTGGAAACTGAAGCTTTCTTT.

This clonotype has only a few counts. This chain uses TRBV4-3 with TRBJ1-2, with TRBD1 matching over 9 bases. V dropped 0 bases and J dropped 4; count of bases not matched to a gene: 6. The germline V gene encodes CDR1 LGHNA and CDR2 YSLEER. This CDR3 contains 16 residues. CDR3 in amino acids: CASSQDRQGGGYGYTF. CDR3 DNA sequence: TGCGCCAGCAGCCAAGACCGACAGGGGGGCGGCTATGGCTACACCTTC.

This clonotype was picked up a small number of times. The genes are TRBV5-1 and TRBJ2-1, with D possibly being TRBD1 or TRBD2 (7 bases each). The germline CDR1 and CDR2 sequences are SGHRS and YFSETQ. This CDR3 has 15 amino acids. The V end lost 8 bases, the J end lost 0 bases, and 15 bases lay between the germline ends. CDR3 sequence (DNA): TGCGCCAGTACGGTCAGGGGGGGCTCCTACAATGAGCAGTTCTTC. Translating it yields CASTVRGGSYNEQFF.

CDR3 loop: CASSLEGRGGLSYEQYF. The CDR3 nucleotides read TGTGCCAGCAGCTTAGAGGGACGCGGGGGCCTCTCCTACGAGCAGTACTTC. This chain uses TRBV11-2 with TRBJ2-7, with D perhaps matching TRBD2 (7 bases). The CDR3 is 17 residues long. Germline V gene lookup returns CDR1 SGHAT and CDR2 FQNNGV. The V gene lost 0 bases and the J gene lost 0 bases, with 15 bases spanning the gap. The variable domain in full, completed from reference TRBV11-2 and TRBJ2-7, reads EAGVAQSPRYKIIEKRQSVAFWCNPISGHATLYWYQQILGQGPKLLIQFQNNGVVDDSQLPKDRFSAERLKGVDSTLKIQPAKLEDSAVYLCASSLEGRGGLSYEQYFGPGTRLTVT.

A few counts support this clonotype. The CDR3 DNA reads TGTGCCATCATGGGGAACGGGGCAGATACGCAGTATTTT. The encoded protein is CAIMGNGADTQYF. The V gene is TRBV10-3, the J gene TRBJ2-3, with D perhaps matching TRBD2 (5 bases). The V end was cut by 7 bases, the J end by 4 bases, with 12 bases between. The CDR3 totals 13 residues. Germline CDR1 and CDR2: ENHRY and SYGVKD.

There are a few counts of this clonotype. The chain joins TRBV5-1 to TRBJ1-2; perhaps TRBD1 as D (6 bases). Germline lookup yields CDR1 SGHRS and CDR2 YFSETQ. This CDR3 contains 15 residues. Trimming took 6 bases from V and 4 from J, leaving 19 bases between them. The CDR3 here is CASTTITGSAYGYTF. The CDR3 DNA sequence: TGCGCCAGCACTACAATTACAGGGTCCGCCTATGGCTACACCTTC.

The chain links TRBV25-1 to TRBJ2-1; 9 bases are shared with TRBD1. Trimming took 10 bases from V and 6 from J; bases not matched to a gene: 16. CDR1 and CDR2 (germline): MGHDK, SYGVNS. The CDR3 spans 16 residues. CDR3 coding DNA: TGTGCCACCCGACCCCCCGGGACAGGGTTTGTCAATGAGCAGTTCTTC. It codes for CATRPPGTGFVNEQFF. The full variable domain, with the rest looked up from reference TRBV25-1 and TRBJ2-1, is EADIYQTPRYLVIGTGKKITLECSQTMGHDKMYWYQQDPGMELHLIHYSYGVNSTEKGDLSSESTVSRIRTEHFPLTLESARPSHTSQYLCATRPPGTGFVNEQFFGPGTRLTVL.

The V gene is TRBV7-9, the J gene TRBJ2-2; 8 nucleotides match TRBD2. This CDR3 has 15 residues. CDR1 is SEHNR, CDR2 FQNEAQ, per germline (reference sequence). Trimming at V came to 1 base and at J to 6 bases, leaving 4 bases not matched to a gene. The CDR3, as DNA: TGTGCCAGCAGCTTAGGACTAGCGTGGGCCGGGGAGCTGTTTTTT. It codes for CASSLGLAWAGELFF. The complete variable domain, with remaining parts taken from reference TRBV7-9 and TRBJ2-2, reads DTGVSQNPRHKITKRGQNVTFRCDPISEHNRLYWYRQTLGQGPEFLTYFQNEAQLEKSRLLSDRFSAERPKGSFSTLEIQRTEQGDSAMYLCASSLGLAWAGELFFGEGSRLTVL.

V is TRBV5-1 and J is TRBJ2-2; TRBD2 matches 11 bases. The CDR3 length is 19 residues. From germline, CDR1 is SGHRS and CDR2 YFSETQ. The V gene end was trimmed by 3 bases and the J gene end by 1 base; junction bases not matched to a gene: 11. CDR3 protein: CASSYASGGRIKNTGELFF. For the CDR3, the DNA is TGCGCCAGCAGCTATGCTAGCGGGGGGCGTATTAAGAACACCGGGGAGCTGTTTTTT.

V is TRBV3-1 and J is TRBJ2-1; 12 bases map to TRBD2. Trimming at V came to 2 bases and at J to 5 bases, leaving 1 base not matched to a gene. Germline V gene data show CDR1 as LGHDT and CDR2 as YNNKEL (reference sequence). The CDR3 is made up of 15 amino acids. The chain's CDR3 is CASSQRLAGDNEQFF. In DNA form, the CDR3 reads TGTGCCAGCAGCCAACGACTAGCGGGGGACAATGAGCAGTTCTTC.